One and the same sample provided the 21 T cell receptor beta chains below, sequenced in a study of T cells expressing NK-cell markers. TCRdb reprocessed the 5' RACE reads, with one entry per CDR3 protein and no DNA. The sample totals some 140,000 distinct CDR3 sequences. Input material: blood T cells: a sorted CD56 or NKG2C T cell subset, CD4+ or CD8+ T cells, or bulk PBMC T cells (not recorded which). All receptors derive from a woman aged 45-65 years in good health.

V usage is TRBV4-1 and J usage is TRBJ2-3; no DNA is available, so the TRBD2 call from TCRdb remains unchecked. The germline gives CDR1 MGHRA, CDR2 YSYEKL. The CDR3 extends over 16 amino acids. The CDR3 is CASSQERGRVGDTQYF.

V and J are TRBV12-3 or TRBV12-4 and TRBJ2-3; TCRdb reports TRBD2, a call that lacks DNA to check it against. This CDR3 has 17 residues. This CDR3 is CASSLTGGEEGTDTQYF.

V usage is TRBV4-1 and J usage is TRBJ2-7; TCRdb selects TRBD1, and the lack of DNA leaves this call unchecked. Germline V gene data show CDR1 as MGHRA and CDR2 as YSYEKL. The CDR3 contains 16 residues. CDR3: CASSPEGQGPGHEQYF.

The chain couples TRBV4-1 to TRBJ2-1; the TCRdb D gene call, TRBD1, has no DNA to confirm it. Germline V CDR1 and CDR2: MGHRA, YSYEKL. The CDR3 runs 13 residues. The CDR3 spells CASSQARGNEQFF.

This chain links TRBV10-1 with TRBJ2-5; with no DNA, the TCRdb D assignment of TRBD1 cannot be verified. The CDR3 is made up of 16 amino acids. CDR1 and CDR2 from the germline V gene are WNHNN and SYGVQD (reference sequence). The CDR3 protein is CASSPPGTEVQETQYF.

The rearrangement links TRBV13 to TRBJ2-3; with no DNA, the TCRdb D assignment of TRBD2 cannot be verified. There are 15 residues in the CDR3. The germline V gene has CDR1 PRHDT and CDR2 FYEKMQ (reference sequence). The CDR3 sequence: CASSAAGEGPDTQYF.

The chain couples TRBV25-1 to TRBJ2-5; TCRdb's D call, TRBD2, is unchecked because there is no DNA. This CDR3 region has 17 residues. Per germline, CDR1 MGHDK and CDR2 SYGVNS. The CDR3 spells CASSDVGLAGAQETQYF.

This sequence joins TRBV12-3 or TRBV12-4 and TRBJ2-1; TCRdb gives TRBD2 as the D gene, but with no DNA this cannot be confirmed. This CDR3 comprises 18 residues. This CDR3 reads CASSLGGGSGTHYNEQFF.

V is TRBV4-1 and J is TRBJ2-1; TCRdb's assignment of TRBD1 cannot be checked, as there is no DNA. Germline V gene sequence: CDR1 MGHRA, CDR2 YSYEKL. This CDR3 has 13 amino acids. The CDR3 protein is CASSHRQANEQFF.

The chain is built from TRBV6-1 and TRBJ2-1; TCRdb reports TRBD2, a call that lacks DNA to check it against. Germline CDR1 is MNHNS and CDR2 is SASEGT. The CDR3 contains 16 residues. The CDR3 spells CAVLRAGGPRYNEQFF.

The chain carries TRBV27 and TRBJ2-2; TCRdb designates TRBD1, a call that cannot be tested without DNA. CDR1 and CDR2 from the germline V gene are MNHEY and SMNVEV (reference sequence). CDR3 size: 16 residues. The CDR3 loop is CASSFISIQGPEELFF.

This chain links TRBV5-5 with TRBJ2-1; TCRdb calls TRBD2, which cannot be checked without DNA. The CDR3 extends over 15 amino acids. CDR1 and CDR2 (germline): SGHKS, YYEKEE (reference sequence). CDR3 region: CASSPFSGSYNEQFF.

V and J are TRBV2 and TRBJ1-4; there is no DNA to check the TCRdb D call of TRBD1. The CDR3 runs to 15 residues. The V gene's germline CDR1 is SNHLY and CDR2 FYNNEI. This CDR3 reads CASSDPQGISEKLFF.

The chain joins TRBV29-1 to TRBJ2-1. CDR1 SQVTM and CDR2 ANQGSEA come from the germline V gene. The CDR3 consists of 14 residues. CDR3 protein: CSVEYRISYNEQFF.

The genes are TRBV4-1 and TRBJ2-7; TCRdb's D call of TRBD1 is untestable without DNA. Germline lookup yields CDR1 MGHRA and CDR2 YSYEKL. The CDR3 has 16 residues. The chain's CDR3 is CASSQGRQAGGYEQYF.

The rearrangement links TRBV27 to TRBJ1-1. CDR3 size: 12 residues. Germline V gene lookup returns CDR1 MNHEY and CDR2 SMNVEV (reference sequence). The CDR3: CASSTMNTEAFF.

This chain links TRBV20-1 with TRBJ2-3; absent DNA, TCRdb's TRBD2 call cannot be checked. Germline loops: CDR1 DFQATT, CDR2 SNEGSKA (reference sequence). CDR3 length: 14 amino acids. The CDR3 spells CSAYGRVLTDTQYF.

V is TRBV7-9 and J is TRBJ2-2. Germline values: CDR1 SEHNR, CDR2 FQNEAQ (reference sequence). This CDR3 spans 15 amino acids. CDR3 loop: CASSFKLHNPGELFF.

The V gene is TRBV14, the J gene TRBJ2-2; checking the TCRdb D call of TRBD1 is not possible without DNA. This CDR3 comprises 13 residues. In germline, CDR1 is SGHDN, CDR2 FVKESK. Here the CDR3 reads CASSQTGAGELFF.

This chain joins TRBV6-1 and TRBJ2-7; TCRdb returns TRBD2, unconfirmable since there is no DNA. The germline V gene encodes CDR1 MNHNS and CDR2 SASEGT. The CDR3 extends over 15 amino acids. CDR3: CASSEGLAGGYEQYF.

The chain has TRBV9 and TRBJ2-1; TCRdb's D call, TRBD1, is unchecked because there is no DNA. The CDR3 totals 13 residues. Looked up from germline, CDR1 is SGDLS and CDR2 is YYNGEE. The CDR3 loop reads CASSLGGLDEQFF.